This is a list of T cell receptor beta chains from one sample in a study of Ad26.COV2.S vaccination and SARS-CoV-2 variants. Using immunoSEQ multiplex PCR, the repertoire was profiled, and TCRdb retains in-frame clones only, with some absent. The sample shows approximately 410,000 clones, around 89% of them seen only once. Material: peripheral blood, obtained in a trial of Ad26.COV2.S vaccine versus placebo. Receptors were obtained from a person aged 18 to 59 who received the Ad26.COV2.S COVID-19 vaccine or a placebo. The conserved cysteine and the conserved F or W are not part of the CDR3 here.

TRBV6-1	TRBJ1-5	ASSEYWGSNQPQH
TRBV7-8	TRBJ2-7	ASSRGTSGGLGGEQY
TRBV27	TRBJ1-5	ASSLGVNSNQPQH
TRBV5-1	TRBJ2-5	ASSPSGTSGGAGQETQY
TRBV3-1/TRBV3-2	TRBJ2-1	ASSQLSRYGEQF
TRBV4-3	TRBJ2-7	ASSQGLGTLSSYEQY
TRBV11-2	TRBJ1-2	ASSLPGGFYGYT
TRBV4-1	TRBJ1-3	ASSQEGGSGNTIY
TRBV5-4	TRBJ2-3	ASSSGLAGRLSTDTQY
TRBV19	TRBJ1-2	ASTKNRSGGSYGYT
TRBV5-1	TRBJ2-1	ASSGSPSGGVNEQF
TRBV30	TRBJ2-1	ACTGPNYNEQF
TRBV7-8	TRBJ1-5	ASSLGGTGGRSNQPQH
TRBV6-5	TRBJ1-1	ASSRESGDTEAF
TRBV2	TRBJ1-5	ASPAGTEARPQH
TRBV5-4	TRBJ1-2	ASSFPWGGQGYNYGYT